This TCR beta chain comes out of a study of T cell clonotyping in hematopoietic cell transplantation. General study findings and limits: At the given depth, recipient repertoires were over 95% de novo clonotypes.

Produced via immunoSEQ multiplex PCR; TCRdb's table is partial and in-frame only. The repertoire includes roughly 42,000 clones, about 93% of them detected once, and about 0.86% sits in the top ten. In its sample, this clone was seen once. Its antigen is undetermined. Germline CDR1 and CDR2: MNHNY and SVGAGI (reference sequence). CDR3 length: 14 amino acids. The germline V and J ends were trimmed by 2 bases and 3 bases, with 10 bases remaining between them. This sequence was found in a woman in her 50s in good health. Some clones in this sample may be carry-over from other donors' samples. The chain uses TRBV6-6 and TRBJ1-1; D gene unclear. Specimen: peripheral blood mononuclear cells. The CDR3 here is CASSYNGGDTEAFF. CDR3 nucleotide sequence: TGTGCCAGCAGTTACAACGGCGGGGACACTGAAGCTTTCTTT.